The sequence of this T cell receptor (beta chain) was determined in a study of blood T cell repertoires in COVID-19. Overall study: The United States, Italy and Spain were the sources of the acute and convalescent COVID-19 samples.

Germline loops: CDR1 LGHDT, CDR2 YNNKEL (reference sequence). CDR3 size: 17 residues. V was pared by 4 bases and J by 4 bases, with 19 bases between. Sequencing used immunoSEQ multiplex PCR; TCRdb keeps in-frame clones, though not all of them. The data contain some 200,000 clones, around 85% of them seen just once; the ten biggest clones take up approximately 1.3%. The sequenced sample consisted of PBMCs or T cells enriched from blood (not recorded which). This receptor was obtained from a woman in her forties with acute COVID-19. V gene TRBV3-1 (or the pseudogene TRBV3-2) combines with J gene TRBJ1-4; the D gene is possibly TRBD1 (6 bases). CDR3 region: CASSPHGTLLVNEKLFF. In nucleotides, the CDR3 is TGTGCCAGCAGCCCCCACGGGACACTGCTTGTTAATGAAAAACTGTTTTTT.